The source of this T cell receptor (beta chain) is a study of STAT3 mutations in large granular lymphocyte leukemia. Study overall: Canonical activating STAT3 mutations were detected in roughly half of the longitudinally sequenced T-LGLL patients. Study results and caveats: Treatment regimens differed across patients between samplings. Samples missed the first appearance of the clone. TCR clonotype switching after therapy occurred in about 35% of the 18 patients. Every T-LGLL patient had at least one immunodominant TCRbeta clonotype.

Turning to this clone: Its specificity is unknown.

Sequencing was performed with immunoSEQ multiplex PCR; in TCRdb, only in-frame clones are kept and a portion is missing. The sample has roughly 13,000 clones; 80% to 90% are singletons. Between the trimmed V and J ends, which lost 3 bases and 1 base, there was a span of 6 bases. This CDR3 has 13 amino acids. Germline loops: CDR1 LNHDA, CDR2 SQIVND (reference sequence). The sequence came from a human donor with T large granular lymphocyte leukemia. Some clones in this sample may be carry-over from other donors' samples. The chain joins TRBV19 to TRBJ2-5, with TRBD2 as a possible D gene (5 bases). Sequencing was done on a sample of PBMCs. CDR3 DNA sequence: TGTGCCAGTAGTATTCGGGGCCAAGAGACCCAGTACTTC. Its translation: CASSIRGQETQYF. The complete variable domain, with remaining parts taken from reference TRBV19 and TRBJ2-5, reads DGGITQSPKYLFRKEGQNVTLSCEQNLNHDAMYWYRQDPGQGLRLIYYSQIVNDFQKGDIAEGYSVSREKKESFPLTVTSAQKNPTAFYLCASSIRGQETQYFGPGTRLLVL.